These T cell receptor beta chains were read from a single sample in a study of cytomegalovirus exposure and HLA in healthy donors. The repertoire was sequenced with immunoSEQ multiplex PCR; TCRdb's copy has only in-frame clones and lacks some. The table has more than 140,000 clones, roughly 74% seen once. The source material was PBMCs. All receptors derive from a man aged 40-55 years in good health and CMV-seronegative. CDR3s leave out the opening cysteine and the closing phenylalanine or tryptophan. Each record gives: V gene, D gene, CDR3 protein. A D gene is named only where the DNA matches it firmly.

TRBV27,NA,ASSSQGRGFYGYT
TRBV5-1,TRBD1,ASSLEGQVSPLH
TRBV5-1,NA,ASSLPATEAF
TRBV6-1,TRBD2,ASTTSGLTDTQY
TRBV9,TRBD1,ASSLHREQGALGYT
TRBV13,TRBD2,ASSLGGTSGGAPLGQF
TRBV7-8,NA,ASSAFTAYNEQF
TRBV6-5,NA,ASSPPGYNEQF
TRBV7-2,TRBD1,ASSLEQGLYEQY
TRBV7-3,TRBD1,ASSPGGTGLDEQF
TRBV18,NA,ASSPQGARGNTEAF
TRBV27,TRBD2,ASTATSGGAYEQY
TRBV7-9,NA,ASNGGFVEQY
TRBV11-1,TRBD2,ASSPSGRPSGTYEQY
TRBV7-9,NA,ASSHPAGNEDTQY
TRBV6-1,TRBD1,ASSEGEQGYNSPLH
TRBV7-9,TRBD2,ASSPTSGGKKDTQY
TRBV9,TRBD1,ASSVDQGVDYGYT
TRBV4-3,TRBD2,ASSRTSGLTDTQY
TRBV2,TRBD1,ASSENRQGLYEQY
TRBV27,TRBD2,ASSLSGGGAITGELF
TRBV2,TRBD1,ASRKLMGQVFSTEAF
TRBV4-1,NA,ASSRLLTGNYGYT
TRBV7-3,NA,ASSPGPTAGTQY
TRBV30,TRBD1,AWSVTQGDGYT
TRBV4-2,NA,ATTRGSGEAF
TRBV11-3,TRBD2,ASSLMSGGTDTQY
TRBV4-2,TRBD2,ASRRGGNEQF
TRBV6-1,TRBD2,ASSGGLVREQF
TRBV4-1,TRBD1,ASKYSRQGHYGYT
TRBV5-5,TRBD1,ASSLGQGRTEAF
TRBV20-1,NA,SASTSDTQY
TRBV19,TRBD1,ATNQGGDSPLH
TRBV9,NA,ASSVGPGIDYEQY
TRBV18,TRBD1,ASSQDRGLGNEQF
TRBV11-2,TRBD1,ASSLVDRGSGELF
TRBV11-3,NA,ASSLEAGSYEQY
TRBV7-9,NA,ASIPPMNTEAF
TRBV2,NA,ASSTEKYNSPLH
TRBV5-1,TRBD1,ASSVQGAGNTEAF
TRBV6-5,NA,ASRGGRGDWEAF
TRBV27,NA,ASSSSRGSPLH
TRBV4-3,NA,ASSQDLGAVYEQY
TRBV5-5,NA,ASSTGLNYGYT
TRBV5-1,TRBD1,ASSIPGQGLNTEAF
TRBV15,TRBD1,ATRRDRGNYGYT
TRBV7-2,NA,ASSLGSGGLSTDTQY
TRBV19,TRBD1,ASSAGQTGGEDGYT
TRBV28,TRBD1,ASRDQGVGYEQY
TRBV2,NA,ASSIMNTEAF
TRBV7-9,NA,ASSLVAGGNSPLH